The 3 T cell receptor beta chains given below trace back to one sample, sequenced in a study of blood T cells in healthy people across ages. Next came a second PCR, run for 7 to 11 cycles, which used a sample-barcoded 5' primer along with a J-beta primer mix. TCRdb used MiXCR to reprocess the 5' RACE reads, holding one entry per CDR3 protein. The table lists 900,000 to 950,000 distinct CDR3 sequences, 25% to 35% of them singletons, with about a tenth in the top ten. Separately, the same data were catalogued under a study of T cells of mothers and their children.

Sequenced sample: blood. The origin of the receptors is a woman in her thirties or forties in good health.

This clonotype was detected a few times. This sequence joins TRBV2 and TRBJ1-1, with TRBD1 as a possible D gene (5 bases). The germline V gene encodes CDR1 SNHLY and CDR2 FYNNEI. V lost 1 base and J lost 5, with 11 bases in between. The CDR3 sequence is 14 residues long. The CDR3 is CASSEESWGTEAFF. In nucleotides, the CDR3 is TGTGCCAGCAGTGAAGAGAGTTGGGGGACTGAAGCTTTCTTT.

The CDR3 sequence: CASSVEGQGSMYEQYF. CDR3 nucleotide sequence: TGTGCCAGCAGCGTAGAGGGACAGGGGTCCATGTACGAGCAGTACTTC. The chain links TRBV9 to TRBJ2-7; TRBD1 matches at 10 bases. This CDR3 has 16 residues. The germline CDR1 and CDR2 sequences are SGDLS and YYNGEE. Germline trimming cut 0 bases from V and 4 bases from J; bases unmatched to any gene: 7.

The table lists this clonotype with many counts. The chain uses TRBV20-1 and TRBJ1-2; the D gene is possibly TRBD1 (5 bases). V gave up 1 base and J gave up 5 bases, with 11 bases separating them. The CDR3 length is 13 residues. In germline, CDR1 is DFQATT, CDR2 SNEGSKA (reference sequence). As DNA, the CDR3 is TGCAGTGCTAGAGGGCAGGGAGAGTATGGCTACACCTTC. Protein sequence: CSARGQGEYGYTF.